The entry below describes one TCR beta chain. Antigen unknown. This entry belongs to a study of shared clonotypes between healthy human individuals. Study results and caveats: Limited genetic and exposure-history diversity came from having few donors.

The investigators split CD4+ cells into a CD45RA+ naive subset and a CD45RA-negative memory subset. V shed 0 bases and J shed 6 bases, with 14 bases lying between them. The V gene's germline CDR1 is MGHRA and CDR2 YSYEKL. The CDR3 is 15 amino acids. The data were produced by immunoSEQ multiplex PCR, yet TCRdb's version contains in-frame clones alone and is incomplete. The repertoire holds about 2.3 million clones, with approximately 93% as singletons. The rearrangement uses TRBV4-1 and TRBJ2-5; possibly TRBD1 or TRBD2 for D (6 bases each). The source material was naive CD4+ T cells from PBMCs. Subset: CD45RA+ positively selected. The TCR was taken from a man aged 18-30 years in good health. Some clones in this sample may be carry-over from other donors' samples. CDR3 DNA sequence: TGCGCCAGCAGCCAAGATAGGGGGGATCTGCAGACCCAGTACTTC. Residues: CASSQDRGDLQTQYF.